The next 10 T cell receptor beta chains were all read from a single sample in a study of blood T cell repertoires in COVID-19. TCRdb's table, derived via immunoSEQ multiplex PCR, lists solely in-frame clones and lacks some. The sample shows roughly 150,000 clones, over 80% of them seen only once. Sequencing was carried out using PBMCs or T cells enriched from blood (not recorded which). The receptors were gathered from a man between 65 and 80 years old who had been exposed to COVID-19.

This clone is a singleton in its sample. The chain employs TRBV3-1 (or the pseudogene TRBV3-2) and TRBJ1-2; a weak D match, TRBD1 (6 bases). The germline CDR1 and CDR2 sequences are LGHDT and YNNKEL (reference sequence). The CDR3 runs to 13 residues. V was trimmed by 2 bases and J by 6 bases, leaving 10 bases between them. The CDR3 region is CASSQSTGNGYTF. The DNA of the CDR3 is TGTGCCAGCAGCCAAAGTACAGGGAATGGCTACACCTTC.

CDR3 sequence reads: CASSWGDSSSYNSPLHF. The CDR3 coding sequence is TGTGCCAGCAGCTGGGGGGACAGCAGCTCCTATAATTCACCCCTCCACTTT. The rearrangement joins TRBV5-5 to TRBJ1-6; the match to TRBD1 covers 7 bases. V lost 3 bases to trimming and J lost 0 bases; unmatched junction nucleotides: 6. Germline CDR1 is SGHKS and CDR2 is YYEKEE (reference sequence). The CDR3 is 17 residues long.

J is TRBJ2-1 and V is TRBV20-1; a possible D gene is TRBD2 (5 bases). V was trimmed by 3 bases and J by 10 bases, leaving 16 bases between them. The CDR3 is made up of 13 amino acids. Germline V lookup: CDR1 DFQATT, CDR2 SNEGSKA (reference sequence). This chain's CDR3 is CSASGSLTNEQFF. The CDR3 DNA sequence: TGCAGTGCTAGTGGGAGCCTGACGAACGAGCAGTTCTTC.

In this sample, this clone turned up a few times. The chain is built from TRBV11-2 and TRBJ2-1; D is perhaps TRBD2 (6 bases). CDR1 is SGHAT and CDR2 is FQNNGV in the germline V gene. This CDR3 spans 17 amino acids. Trimming shortened V by 2 bases and J by 0 bases, and 14 bases separated the two germline ends. CDR3 amino acids: CASSLTLAVRSYNEQFF. Here the CDR3 DNA reads TGTGCCAGCAGCTTAACCTTAGCGGTGCGCTCCTACAATGAGCAGTTCTTC.

Here the CDR3 reads CASSYQMNTEAFF. The CDR3 bases are TGTGCCAGCAGTTATCAGATGAACACTGAAGCTTTCTTT. The J gene is TRBJ1-1, the V gene TRBV6-2 or TRBV6-3; D gene ambiguous. CDR1 and CDR2 (germline): MNHEY, SVGEGT. This CDR3 spans 13 amino acids. With 3 bases removed from V and 0 bases from J, the gap between germline ends came to 5 bases.

CDR3 DNA: TGCAGTGCTACTGGAGATGGCTACACCTTC. This encodes CSATGDGYTF. The gene calls are TRBV20-1 and TRBJ1-2; D is ambiguous. Trimming took off 4 bases at V and 6 bases at J, with 6 bases between the two ends. The germline CDR1 and CDR2 sequences are DFQATT and SNEGSKA (reference sequence). The CDR3 loop spans 10 amino acids.

V and J are TRBV2 and TRBJ1-2, with a weak D call TRBD1 (6 bases). Trimming left V 8 bases short and J 4 bases short, with 14 bases between. The CDR3 has 13 amino acids. Germline assignment: CDR1 SNHLY and CDR2 FYNNEI. CDR3 residues: CASRAGQFYGYTF. The CDR3 nucleotides are TGTGCCAGCCGGGCCGGACAGTTCTATGGCTACACCTTC.

The rearrangement joins TRBV2 to TRBJ2-7, with 7 bases aligning to TRBD2. From germline, CDR1 is SNHLY and CDR2 FYNNEI. The CDR3 is 13 amino acids. After removal of 7 bases from V and 6 bases from J, the junction contained 9 bases not matched to a gene. Here the CDR3 reads CASINGPGGEQYF. The CDR3 DNA sequence: TGTGCCAGCATTAACGGCCCGGGGGGCGAGCAGTACTTC.

The chain is built from TRBV28 and TRBJ2-1; D possibly corresponds to TRBD2 (5 bases). The CDR3 is 16 amino acids. Germline CDR1 reads MDHEN; CDR2 reads SYDVKM. Trimming left V 2 bases short and J 0 bases short, with 11 bases between. The CDR3, as DNA: TGTGCCAGCAGTTTAGTGACGGGGAGCTCCTACAATGAGCAGTTCTTC. It specifies CASSLVTGSSYNEQFF.

J is TRBJ2-7 and V is TRBV3-1 (or the pseudogene TRBV3-2); no definite D call. Looked up from germline, CDR1 is LGHDT and CDR2 is YNNKEL (reference sequence). Between the trimmed V and J ends, which lost 4 bases and 0 bases, there was a span of 4 bases. The CDR3 has 12 amino acids. In DNA form, the CDR3 reads TGTGCCAGCAGCCCCCGCTCCTACGAGCAGTACTTC. This codes for CASSPRSYEQYF.